The 10 T cell receptor beta chains presented below share a single source sample, sequenced in a study of shared clonotypes between healthy human individuals. Libraries were prepared by immunoSEQ multiplex PCR; TCRdb keeps only in-frame clonotypes and omits some of them. The repertoire has under 750,000 clones, over 60% of them found once; the top ten carry about 1.7%. Sequenced: memory CD4+ T cells sorted from blood. Subset specified: CD45RA-negative fraction. These TCRs come from a woman aged 30 to 39 in good health.

This clone occurred a few times. The V and J genes are TRBV28 and TRBJ2-7; D is perhaps TRBD2 (5 bases). Trimming took off 3 bases at V and 5 bases at J, with 8 bases between the two ends. The CDR3 loop spans 12 amino acids. Germline loops: CDR1 MDHEN, CDR2 SYDVKM. CDR3 nucleotides: TGTGCCAGCAGTTTCTTGGGAGACGAGCAGTACTTC. The encoded protein is CASSFLGDEQYF.

This clone came up once. This chain joins TRBV28 and TRBJ2-7; D is uncertain. The CDR3 extends over 14 amino acids. V was shortened by 3 bases and J by 2 bases, with 11 bases between the two germline ends. Looked up from germline, CDR1 is MDHEN and CDR2 is SYDVKM. The CDR3 DNA reads as TGTGCCAGCAGTTTCACCCTCCCCCCCTACGAGCAGTACTTC. Encoded protein: CASSFTLPPYEQYF.

DNA of the CDR3: TGTGCCAGCAGCCCATCCGGGGACCCGGGACTGGCGTTAACCGGGGAGCTGTTTTTT. Its translation: CASSPSGDPGLALTGELFF. The rearrangement links TRBV7-3 to TRBJ2-2; D may be TRBD2 (6 bases). The V and J ends lost 5 bases and 5 bases respectively, with 27 bases between them. The germline V gene encodes CDR1 SGHTA and CDR2 FQGTGA. This CDR3 has 19 amino acids. Looking up the rest from reference TRBV7-3 and TRBJ2-2 gives the full variable domain: GAGVSQTPSNKVTEKGKYVELRCDPISGHTALYWYRQSLGQGPEFLIYFQGTGAADDSGLPNDRFFAVRPEGSVSTLKIQRTERGDSAVYLCASSPSGDPGLALTGELFFGEGSRLTVL.

This chain joins TRBV7-2 and TRBJ1-4; D gene uncertain. The CDR3 spans 14 residues. The germline CDR1 and CDR2 sequences are SGHTA and FQGNSA. The V end lost 0 bases, the J end lost 8 bases, and 10 bases lay between the germline ends. The chain's CDR3 is CASSLAGSWEKLFF. CDR3 DNA: TGTGCCAGCAGCTTAGCAGGGAGTTGGGAAAAACTGTTTTTT.

This clone has ten or more counts. The sample contains more than one DNA sequence encoding this CDR3. This chain joins TRBV18 and TRBJ2-7; 8 positions agree with TRBD1. Trimming cost V 4 bases and J 6 bases; bases outside gene matches: 2. The CDR3 is 12 residues long. Germline lookup yields CDR1 KGHSH and CDR2 LQKENI. This chain's CDR3 is CASSRTGSEQYF. The CDR3 region has the DNA TGTGCCAGCTCACGGACAGGGTCCGAGCAGTACTTC.

As to this clone: This may arise from a read error, as a much more abundant clone is one base away. The rearrangement uses TRBV11-3 and TRBJ2-2; D unclear. Germline CDR1 SGHNT, CDR2 YENEEA. Trimming pared 2 bases from V and 5 bases from J, leaving 3 bases between. This CDR3 is built from 12 residues. The CDR3 nucleotides are TGTGCCAGCAGCTTAATTACCGGGGAGCTGTTTTTT. It encodes CASSLITGELFF.

V is TRBV19 and J is TRBJ2-1; 9 bases line up with TRBD2. Losses at the gene ends were 0 bases for V and 5 bases for J; bases not matched to a gene: 2. The CDR3 contains 15 residues. Per the germline V gene, CDR1 is LNHDA and CDR2 is SQIVND (reference sequence). CDR3 in DNA: TGTGCCAGTAGTATAGAGGCTAGCGGGGACAATGAGCAGTTCTTC. It yields the protein CASSIEASGDNEQFF.

This clone appeared a few times. A much larger clonotype is one base distant, so this may be a read error. This chain joins TRBV11-3 and TRBJ2-1, with no clear D. V lost 1 base and J 6 bases, leaving 7 bases between the germline ends. Germline V CDR1 and CDR2: SGHNT, YENEEA. The CDR3 has 13 amino acids. The CDR3 DNA reads TGTGCCAGCAGCTTAGGGGCCGGCAATGAGCAGTTCTTC. It translates to CASSLGAGNEQFF.

This clone appeared a few times. At the DNA level, this CDR3 is encoded by other sequences in the same sample as well. V gene TRBV7-9 combines with J gene TRBJ1-5; 7 bases match TRBD1. Looked up from germline, CDR1 is SEHNR and CDR2 is FQNEAQ (reference sequence). The CDR3 totals 16 residues. J gave up 2 bases and V 1 base, and 5 bases lay outside the gene matches. The CDR3 loop is CASSLGQGGGNQPQHF. The CDR3 DNA sequence: TGTGCCAGCAGCTTAGGACAGGGAGGAGGCAATCAGCCCCAGCATTTT. Based on the CDR3 plus reference TRBV7-9 and TRBJ1-5, the full variable domain is DTGVSQNPRHKITKRGQNVTFRCDPISEHNRLYWYRQTLGQGPEFLTYFQNEAQLEKSRLLSDRFSAERPKGSFSTLEIQRTEQGDSAMYLCASSLGQGGGNQPQHFGDGTRLSIL.

This chain links TRBV15 with TRBJ2-7; D unresolved. V was shortened by 3 bases and J by 4 bases, with 7 bases between the two germline ends. The CDR3 has 12 residues. In germline, CDR1 is LNHNV, CDR2 YYDKDF (reference sequence). The CDR3: CATSSYYYEQYF. For the CDR3, the DNA is TGTGCCACCAGCAGCTATTATTACGAGCAGTACTTC.